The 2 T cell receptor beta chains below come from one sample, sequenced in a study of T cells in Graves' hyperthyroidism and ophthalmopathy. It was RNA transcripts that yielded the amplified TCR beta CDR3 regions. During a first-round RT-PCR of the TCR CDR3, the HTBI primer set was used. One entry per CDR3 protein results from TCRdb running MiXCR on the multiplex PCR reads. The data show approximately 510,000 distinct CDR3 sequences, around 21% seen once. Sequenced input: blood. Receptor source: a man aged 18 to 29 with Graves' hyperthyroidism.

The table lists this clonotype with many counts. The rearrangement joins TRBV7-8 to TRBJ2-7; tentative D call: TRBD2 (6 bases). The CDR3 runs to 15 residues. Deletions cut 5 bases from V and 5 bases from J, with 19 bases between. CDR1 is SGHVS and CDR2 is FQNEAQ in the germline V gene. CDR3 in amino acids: CASSSGRAFIHEQYF. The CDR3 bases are TGTGCCAGCAGCAGCGGGCGAGCCTTCATCCACGAGCAGTACTTC.

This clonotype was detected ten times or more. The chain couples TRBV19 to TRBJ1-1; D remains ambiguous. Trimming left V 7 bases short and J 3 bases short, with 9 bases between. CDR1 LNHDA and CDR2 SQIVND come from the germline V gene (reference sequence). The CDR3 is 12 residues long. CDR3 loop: CASMEGDTEAFF. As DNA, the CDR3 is TGTGCCAGTATGGAGGGCGACACTGAAGCTTTCTTT.